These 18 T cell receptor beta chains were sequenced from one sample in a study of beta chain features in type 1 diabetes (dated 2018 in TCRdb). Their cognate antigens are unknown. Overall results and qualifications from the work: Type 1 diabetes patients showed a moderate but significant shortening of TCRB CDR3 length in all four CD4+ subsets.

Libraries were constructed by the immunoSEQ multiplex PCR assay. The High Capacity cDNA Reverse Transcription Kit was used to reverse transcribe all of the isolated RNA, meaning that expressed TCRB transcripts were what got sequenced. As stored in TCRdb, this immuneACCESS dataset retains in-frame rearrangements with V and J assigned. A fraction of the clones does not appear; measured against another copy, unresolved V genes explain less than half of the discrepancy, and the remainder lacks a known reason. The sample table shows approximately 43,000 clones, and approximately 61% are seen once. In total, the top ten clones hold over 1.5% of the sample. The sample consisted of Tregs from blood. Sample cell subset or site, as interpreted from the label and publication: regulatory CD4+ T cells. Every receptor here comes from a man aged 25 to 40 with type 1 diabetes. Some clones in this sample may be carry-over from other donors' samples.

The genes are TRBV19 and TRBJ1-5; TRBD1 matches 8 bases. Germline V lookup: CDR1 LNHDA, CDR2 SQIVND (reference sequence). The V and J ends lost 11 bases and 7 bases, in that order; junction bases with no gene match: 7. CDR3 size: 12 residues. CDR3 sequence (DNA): TGTGCCTCCAGGACAGGGCACCAGCCCCAGCATTTT. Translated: CASRTGHQPQHF.

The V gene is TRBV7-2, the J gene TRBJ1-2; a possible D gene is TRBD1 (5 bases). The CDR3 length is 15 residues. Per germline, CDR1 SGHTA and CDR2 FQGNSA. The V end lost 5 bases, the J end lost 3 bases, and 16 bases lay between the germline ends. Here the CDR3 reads CASSPQSGADYGYTF. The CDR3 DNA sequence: TGTGCCAGCAGCCCCCAAAGCGGGGCTGACTATGGCTACACCTTC.

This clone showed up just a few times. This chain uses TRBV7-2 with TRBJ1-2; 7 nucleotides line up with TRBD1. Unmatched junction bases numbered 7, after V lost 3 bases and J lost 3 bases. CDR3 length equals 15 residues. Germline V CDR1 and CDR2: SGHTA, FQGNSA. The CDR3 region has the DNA TGTGCCAGCAGCTTTTCGGGGGACAGACACTATGGCTACACCTTC. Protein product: CASSFSGDRHYGYTF. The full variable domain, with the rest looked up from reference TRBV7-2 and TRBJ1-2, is GAGVSQSPSNKVTEKGKDVELRCDPISGHTALYWYRQSLGQGLEFLIYFQGNSAPDKSGLPSDRFSAERTGGSVSTLTIQRTQQEDSAVYLCASSFSGDRHYGYTFGSGTRLTVV.

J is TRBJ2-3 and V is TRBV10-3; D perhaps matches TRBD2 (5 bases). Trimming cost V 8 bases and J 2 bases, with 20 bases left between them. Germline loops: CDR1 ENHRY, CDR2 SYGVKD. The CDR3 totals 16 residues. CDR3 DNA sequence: TGTGCCATCGGCGGCCTAGGAGGCGGTAACACAGATACGCAGTATTTT. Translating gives CAIGGLGGGNTDTQYF.

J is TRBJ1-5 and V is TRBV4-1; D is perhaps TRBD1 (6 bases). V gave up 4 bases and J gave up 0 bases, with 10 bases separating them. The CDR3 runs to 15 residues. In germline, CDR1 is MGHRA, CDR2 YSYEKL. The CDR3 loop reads CASSRYRDSNQPQHF. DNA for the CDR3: TGCGCCAGCAGCCGGTACAGGGATAGCAATCAGCCCCAGCATTTT.

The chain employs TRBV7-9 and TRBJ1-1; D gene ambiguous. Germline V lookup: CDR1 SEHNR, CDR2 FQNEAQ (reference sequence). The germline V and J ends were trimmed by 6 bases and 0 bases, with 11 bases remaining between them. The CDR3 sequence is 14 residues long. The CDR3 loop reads CASSSRRVNTEAFF. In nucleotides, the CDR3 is TGTGCCAGCAGTTCCCGCCGAGTGAACACTGAAGCTTTCTTT.

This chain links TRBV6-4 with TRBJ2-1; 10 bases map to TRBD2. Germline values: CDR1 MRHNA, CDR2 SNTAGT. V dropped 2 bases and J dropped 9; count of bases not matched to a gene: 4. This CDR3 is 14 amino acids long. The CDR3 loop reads CASSDQRGGGEQFF. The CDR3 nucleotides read TGTGCCAGCAGTGACCAGCGGGGGGGCGGTGAGCAGTTCTTC.

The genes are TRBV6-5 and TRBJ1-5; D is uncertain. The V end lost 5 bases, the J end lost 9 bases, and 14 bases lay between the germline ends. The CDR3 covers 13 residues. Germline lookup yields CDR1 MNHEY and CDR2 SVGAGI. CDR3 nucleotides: TGTGCCAGCAGTCTCGACTCCCGGTTGCCCCAGCATTTT. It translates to CASSLDSRLPQHF.

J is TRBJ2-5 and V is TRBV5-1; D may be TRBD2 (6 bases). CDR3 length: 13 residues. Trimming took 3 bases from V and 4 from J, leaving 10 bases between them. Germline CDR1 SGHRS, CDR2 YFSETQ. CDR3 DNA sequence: TGCGCCAGCAGCTCTCCGGGAGTAGAGACCCAGTACTTC. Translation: CASSSPGVETQYF.

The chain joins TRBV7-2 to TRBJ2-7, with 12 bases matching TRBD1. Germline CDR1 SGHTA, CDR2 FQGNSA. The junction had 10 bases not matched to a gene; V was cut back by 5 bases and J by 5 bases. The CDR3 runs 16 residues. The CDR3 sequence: CASSPSGQGARNEQYF. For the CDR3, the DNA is TGTGCCAGCAGCCCCTCGGGACAGGGGGCGAGGAACGAGCAGTACTTC.

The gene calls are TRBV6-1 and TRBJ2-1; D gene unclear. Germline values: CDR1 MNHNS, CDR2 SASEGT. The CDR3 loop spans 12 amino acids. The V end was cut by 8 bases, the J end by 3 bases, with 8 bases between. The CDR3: CASGAVYNEQFF. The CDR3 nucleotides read TGTGCCAGCGGCGCGGTCTACAATGAGCAGTTCTTC.

The CDR3 DNA follows: TGTGCCATCAGTCCCGGGACAGGGGTAGGGTCCTATAATTCACCCCTCCACTTT. This translates into CAISPGTGVGSYNSPLHF. The chain has TRBV10-3 and TRBJ1-6, with TRBD1 matching over 10 bases. Germline V gene lookup returns CDR1 ENHRY and CDR2 SYGVKD. The CDR3 is made up of 18 amino acids. With 5 bases clipped from V and 1 base from J, the junction kept 8 bases outside the gene matches.

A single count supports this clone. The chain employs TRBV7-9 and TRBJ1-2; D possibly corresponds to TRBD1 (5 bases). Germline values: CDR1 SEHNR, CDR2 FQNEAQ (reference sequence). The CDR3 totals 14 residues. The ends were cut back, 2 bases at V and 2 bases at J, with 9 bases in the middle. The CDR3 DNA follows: TGTGCCAGCAGCTTAAATACAGGCAACTATGGCTACACCTTC. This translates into CASSLNTGNYGYTF.

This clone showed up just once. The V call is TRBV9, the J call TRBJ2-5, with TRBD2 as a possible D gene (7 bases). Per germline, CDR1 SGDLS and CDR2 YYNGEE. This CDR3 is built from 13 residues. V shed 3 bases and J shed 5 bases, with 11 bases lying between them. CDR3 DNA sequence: TGTGCCAGCAGCGAAGGGGGGGCGGAGACCCAGTACTTC. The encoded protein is CASSEGGAETQYF. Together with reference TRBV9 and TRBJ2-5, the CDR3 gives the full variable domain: DSGVTQTPKHLITATGQRVTLRCSPRSGDLSVYWYQQSLDQGLQFLIQYYNGEERAKGNILERFSAQQFPDLHSELNLSSLELGDSALYFCASSEGGAETQYFGPGTRLLVL.

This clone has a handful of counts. CDR3 sequence reads: CASSPDRLNNGYTF. CDR3 bases: TGCGCCAGCAGCCCGGACAGGTTAAATAATGGCTACACCTTC. The genes are TRBV4-1 and TRBJ1-2; TRBD1 aligns across 7 bases. The CDR3 sequence is 14 residues long. Germline CDR1 MGHRA, CDR2 YSYEKL. V shed 4 bases and J 6 bases; nucleotides not matched to a gene: 8.

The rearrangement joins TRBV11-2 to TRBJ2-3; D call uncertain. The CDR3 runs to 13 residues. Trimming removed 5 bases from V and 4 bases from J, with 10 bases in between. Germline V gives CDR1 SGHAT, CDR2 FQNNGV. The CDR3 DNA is TGTGCCAGCAGCCGGTCTCCCTCAGATACGCAGTATTTT. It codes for CASSRSPSDTQYF.

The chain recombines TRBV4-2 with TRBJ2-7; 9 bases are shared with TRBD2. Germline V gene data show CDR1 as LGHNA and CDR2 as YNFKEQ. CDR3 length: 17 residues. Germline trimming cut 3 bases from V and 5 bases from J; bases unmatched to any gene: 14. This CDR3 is CASSHAGGGGGVNEQYF. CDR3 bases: TGTGCCAGCAGCCACGCCGGGGGAGGCGGGGGGGTGAACGAGCAGTACTTC.

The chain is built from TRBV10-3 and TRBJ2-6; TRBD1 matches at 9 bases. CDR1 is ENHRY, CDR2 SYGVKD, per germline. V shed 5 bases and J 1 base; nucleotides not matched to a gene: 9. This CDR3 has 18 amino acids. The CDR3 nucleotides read TGTGCCATCAGTTCGGGACAGGGTCGGGCGTCTGGGGCCAACGTCCTGACTTTC. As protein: CAISSGQGRASGANVLTF.